This T cell receptor (beta chain) was recorded in a study of beta chain features in type 1 diabetes (dated 2018 in TCRdb). At the level of the whole study: Mean age, gender distribution, total cell number and subset yield did not differ between patients and healthy donors. A total of 85 million to 140 million sorted cells were examined across all samples, and a strong correlation was observed between cell number per subset and RNA yield. The study compared TCRB repertoires of sorted circulating CD4+ T cell subsets between recently diagnosed type 1 diabetes patients and matched healthy donors. Whereas all 30 or so donors provided naive and central memory subsets, regulatory and stem cell-like memory subsets were isolated from just 8 patients and about 8 healthy donors. Overall study results and their limits: Because the HLA sub-analyses included only small numbers of individuals, any influence of HLA type on TCRB rearrangement was left unresolved. Because cDNA rather than genomic DNA was sequenced, highly expressing activated cells could have been over-represented, although no difference in activation and CD3 levels was found between groups. In all four CD4+ subsets, TCRB CDR3 length was moderately but significantly shorter in type 1 diabetes patients. Naive, central memory and regulatory TCRB repertoires appeared to be more alike among patients than among healthy donors. PCR might favor shorter templates, but patient and control samples were amplified and corrected together, so any skew would affect both groups equally. At VDJ recombination sites, patients with type 1 diabetes made fewer insertions and deleted more nucleotides, a pattern implying thymic rearrangement abnormalities.

All of the isolated RNA was reverse transcribed with the High Capacity cDNA Reverse Transcription Kit, so expressed TCRB transcripts were sequenced. Naive, central memory and regulatory T cell samples underwent deep immunoSEQ sequencing, averaging about 3.3 million total reads per sample. After sorted cells were lysed in RLT buffer, RNA was extracted with DNase-treated RNeasy Micro or Mini kits, with the choice depending on cell number. To prevent cross-contamination, every cell subset was processed on its own, while patient and healthy donor samples were processed together. The immunoSEQ multiplex PCR was used to amplify TCRB sequences from cDNA, yielding 87-bp fragments that span the CDR3 region. The amplicons were sequenced using the Illumina HiSeq platform. The original pipeline was this. PCR bias was corrected computationally using synthetic template baselines, and reads within Hamming distance 2 were collapsed, with unmergeable singletons discarded. Reads were aligned to IMGT to assign V, D and J genes, CDR3 length, and insertions or deletions at six rearrangement sites. Within each subset, clonotype counts were normalized to the number of sorted cells before true diversity and Gini coefficients were calculated with the tcR R package. Repertoire sharing was quantified using the overlap coefficient calculated on TCRB nucleotide sequences. Imported from immuneACCESS, the table was reduced by TCRdb to in-frame sequences with V and J called. These copies leave out some clones; in studies compared against another copy, an unresolved V gene accounts for under half, and the cause of the remainder is not known. V, J and clone size reflect that table, while D and trimming were determined from the DNA. The sample includes 25,000 or so clones, with approximately 70% observed a single time. The ten largest clones capture 2% to 2.5% of the sample.

Each donor gave one peripheral blood draw, about 110 mL on average, collected into heparinised tubes. Using a panel that included CD45RO, CCR7, CD25, CD127, CD95 and CD27, naive, central memory, regulatory and stem cell-like memory CD4+ T cells were sorted on a BD FACSAria II. Every sorted population had a purity above 95%. Right away, PBMCs were isolated by Lymphoprep density gradient centrifugation and were stained directly, with no culture step. So that batch effects would be minimized, each experiment stained and sorted samples in pairs, pairing one healthy donor with one patient. Only a few counts were recorded for this clone. Its antigen has not been determined. There are no base qualities to consult, and no much larger clone falls within one base. Material for sequencing was Tregs from blood. According to the study, the label for this sample's cell subset or site signals: regulatory CD4+ T cells. The sequence was collected from a woman aged 40 to 50 in good health.

The CDR3 region: CSVAGYEQYF. The DNA sequence is given as TGCAGTGTGGCAGGCTACGAGCAGTACTTC. This chain joins TRBV20-1 to TRBJ2-7; the D gene cannot be resolved reliably. V loses 7 bases, J loses 3 bases, and the germline ends lie 7 bases apart. The CDR3 covers 10 residues, taking in both the cysteine and the phenylalanine. Only the CDR3 portion is preserved as DNA: 30 bases, with reading frame beginning at the first base. CDR1 DFQATT and CDR2 SNEGSKA are derived from the germline V gene (reference sequence).